These 31 T cell receptor beta chains were all obtained from the same sample, sequenced in a study of blood T cell repertoires in COVID-19. The method was immunoSEQ multiplex PCR; TCRdb's version includes in-frame clones alone and lacks a portion of them. This sample yields approximately 190,000 clones, of which roughly 80% are seen a single time; about 20% belongs to the top ten. The specimen sequenced was peripheral blood. All receptors come from a human donor in a cohort sampled during active COVID-19.

This clone has a single count. In DNA form, the CDR3 reads TGTGCCAGCAGCTTCGGGTTTGGCTCCTACGAGCAGTACTTC. This encodes CASSFGFGSYEQYF. The chain carries TRBV7-2 and TRBJ2-7; D is unresolved. Germline assignment: CDR1 SGHTA and CDR2 FQGNSA. This CDR3 is built from 14 residues. V was trimmed by 3 bases and J by 0 bases, leaving 9 bases between them.

V and J are TRBV2 and TRBJ2-1, with D unclear. The length of the CDR3 is 13 residues. The ends were cut back, 3 bases at V and 9 bases at J, with 12 bases in the middle. Germline CDR1 SNHLY, CDR2 FYNNEI. In DNA form, the CDR3 reads TGTGCCAGCAGTGAGGTCATACGGGTTGAGCAGTTCTTC. Encoded protein: CASSEVIRVEQFF.

The chain links TRBV12-3 or TRBV12-4 to TRBJ2-1, with D uncertain. The CDR3 runs 13 residues. Trimming removed 0 bases at V and 16 bases at J, with 16 bases between. CDR3 nucleotides: TGTGCCAGCAGTTTAGCGTTCAACTCTAAATATTTCTTC. Its protein is CASSLAFNSKYFF.

The chain uses TRBV5-1 and TRBJ2-5; TRBD2 matches 16 bases. This CDR3 is built from 18 residues. CDR1 is SGHRS and CDR2 is YFSETQ in the germline V gene. The junction had 6 bases not matched to a gene; V was cut back by 2 bases and J by 2 bases. CDR3 in DNA: TGCGCCAGCAGCTTCTACCCGGGACTAGCGGGGGGGCAAGAGACCCAGTACTTC. Translation gives CASSFYPGLAGGQETQYF.

This clone was recorded a few times. The chain is built from TRBV19 and TRBJ2-7; TRBD1 aligns across 7 bases. J lost 4 bases, V lost 4 bases, and 7 bases had no gene match. Germline CDR1 and CDR2: LNHDA and SQIVND (reference sequence). This CDR3 has 14 amino acids. CDR3 in amino acids: CASSRSRGLYEQYF. The CDR3 DNA reads as TGTGCCAGTAGTAGGAGCAGGGGGTTATACGAGCAGTACTTC. Complete variable domain (other parts from reference TRBV19 and TRBJ2-7): DGGITQSPKYLFRKEGQNVTLSCEQNLNHDAMYWYRQDPGQGLRLIYYSQIVNDFQKGDIAEGYSVSREKKESFPLTVTSAQKNPTAFYLCASSRSRGLYEQYFGPGTRLTVT.

Written as DNA, the CDR3 is TGTGCCAGCAGCTGGGCGTCCGGGGGGCAACAAGAGACCCAGTACTTC. This encodes CASSWASGGQQETQYF. The chain employs TRBV7-9 and TRBJ2-5; tentative D call: TRBD2 (7 bases). The germline CDR1 and CDR2 sequences are SEHNR and FQNEAQ (reference sequence). This CDR3 has 16 residues. Between the trimmed V and J ends, which lost 4 bases and 2 bases, there was a span of 17 bases.

The genes are TRBV5-8 and TRBJ2-7, with D possibly TRBD1 on 5 matching bases. Germline V gene lookup returns CDR1 SGHTS and CDR2 YDEGEE. This CDR3 is built from 14 residues. Deletions cut 2 bases from V and 2 bases from J, with 11 bases between. For the CDR3, the DNA is TGTGCCAGCAGCTTCTGGACAAGCACCTACGAGCAGTACTTC. It codes for CASSFWTSTYEQYF.

The rearrangement links TRBV6-5 to TRBJ1-2; 9 bases fit TRBD1. Germline CDR1 and CDR2: MNHEY and SVGAGI. V was pared by 10 bases and J by 4 bases, with 7 bases of the junction left unmatched. The CDR3 totals 13 residues. The CDR3 here is CATNRGPGYGYTF. The CDR3 region has the DNA TGTGCCACCAACAGGGGGCCGGGCTATGGCTACACCTTC.

The rearrangement links TRBV18 to TRBJ1-5; D uncertain. Per germline, CDR1 KGHSH and CDR2 LQKENI. V lost 3 bases to trimming and J lost 1 base, with 10 bases between them. The CDR3 is 15 amino acids. The CDR3 nucleotides are TGTGCCAGCTCACCGGTTTCGGGGAGCAATCAGCCCCAGCATTTT. Protein product: CASSPVSGSNQPQHF.

The chain carries TRBV2 and TRBJ2-1; 8 bases are a match to TRBD2. CDR1 is SNHLY and CDR2 is FYNNEI in the germline V gene. Trimming took 8 bases from V and 0 from J; bases not matched to a gene: 6. The CDR3 loop spans 15 amino acids. The DNA of the CDR3 is TGTGCCAGCCTAGCGGGTGCCCTCTCCTACAATGAGCAGTTCTTC. It encodes CASLAGALSYNEQFF.

The chain recombines TRBV10-2 with TRBJ2-1; tentative D call: TRBD2 (5 bases). Germline V gives CDR1 WSHSY, CDR2 SAAADI. Trimming took off 6 bases at V and 7 bases at J, with 10 bases between the two ends. The CDR3 runs 12 residues. CDR3 amino acids: CASRLVGNEQFF. CDR3 nucleotides: TGCGCCAGCAGACTAGTGGGTAATGAGCAGTTCTTC.

The V and J genes are TRBV6-1 and TRBJ2-5, with 11 bases matching TRBD2. Germline V gene data show CDR1 as MNHNS and CDR2 as SASEGT. V dropped 4 bases and J dropped 5; count of bases not matched to a gene: 9. CDR3 length: 16 residues. The CDR3 sequence: CASSATSGGPGETQYF. The CDR3 nucleotides are TGTGCCAGCAGTGCCACTAGCGGGGGCCCGGGGGAGACCCAGTACTTC.

The chain employs TRBV3-1 (or the pseudogene TRBV3-2) and TRBJ2-1; no definite D call. Per germline, CDR1 LGHDT and CDR2 YNNKEL (reference sequence). Trimming cost V 1 base and J 9 bases, with 13 bases left between them. The length of the CDR3 is 14 residues. The chain's CDR3 is CASSQVSLRSEQFF. The CDR3 DNA reads as TGTGCCAGCAGCCAAGTATCTTTACGGAGTGAGCAGTTCTTC.

With respect to this clone: At one end, the junction sequence differs from germline, possibly due to a read error. The genes are TRBV27 and TRBJ1-2; 8 bases are shared with TRBD1. Germline-derived CDR1 and CDR2 are MNHEY and SMNVEV (reference sequence). CDR3 length: 15 amino acids. The CDR3 reads CASSLSGGASPGYTF. The DNA for the CDR3 is TGTGCCAGCAGTCTATCAGGGGGCGCGTCCCCTGGCTACACCTTC.

The rearrangement joins TRBV6-5 to TRBJ1-6; 7 positions match TRBD1. Trimming removed 6 bases from V and 11 bases from J; junction bases left unmatched: 13. The germline V gene has CDR1 MNHEY and CDR2 SVGAGI. This CDR3 spans 15 amino acids. This CDR3 is CASRVTRGVGAPLHF. In nucleotides, the CDR3 is TGTGCCAGCAGAGTAACCAGGGGGGTAGGGGCACCCCTCCACTTT.

CDR3 protein: CASSRLRRDTGELFF. CDR3 coding DNA: TGTGCCAGCAGCCGACTACGGCGGGACACCGGGGAGCTGTTTTTT. The V call is TRBV7-6, the J call TRBJ2-2, with D tentatively TRBD2 (5 bases). The V and J ends lost 5 bases and 3 bases respectively, with 13 bases between them. Germline V gene lookup returns CDR1 SGHVS and CDR2 FNYEAQ. The CDR3 length is 15 residues.

This clone was seen once. The chain couples TRBV28 to TRBJ2-7; 7 bases align to TRBD1. The CDR3 spans 14 residues. Germline trimming cut 6 bases from V and 1 base from J; bases unmatched to any gene: 6. Germline CDR1 reads MDHEN; CDR2 reads SYDVKM. This CDR3 is CASSPPGQSYEQYF. CDR3 nucleotide sequence: TGTGCCAGCAGCCCCCCGGGACAGTCCTACGAGCAGTACTTC.

V is TRBV3-1 (or the pseudogene TRBV3-2) and J is TRBJ2-2, with 7 bases aligning to TRBD2. In germline, CDR1 is LGHDT, CDR2 YNNKEL (reference sequence). The trim removed 3 bases at V and 0 bases at J, leaving 4 bases unmatched. The CDR3 loop spans 16 amino acids. The DNA for the CDR3 is TGTGCCAGCAGCCAGGGAGGGCTTTCGAACACCGGGGAGCTGTTTTTT. This codes for CASSQGGLSNTGELFF.

The chain couples TRBV28 to TRBJ2-1, with TRBD2 identical over 7 bases. Germline lookup yields CDR1 MDHEN and CDR2 SYDVKM. The CDR3 is made up of 13 amino acids. After removal of 7 bases from V and 4 bases from J, the junction contained 4 bases not matched to a gene. The CDR3 DNA sequence: TGTGCCAGCACGGGGGGTCGATACAATGAGCAGTTCTTC. Translating it yields CASTGGRYNEQFF.

This clone was observed a single time. J is TRBJ2-7 and V is TRBV6-5, with a possible D match to TRBD1 (6 bases). Germline V CDR1 and CDR2: MNHEY, SVGAGI. The CDR3 has 15 residues. V was clipped by 6 bases and J by 0 bases, with 15 bases between them. DNA for the CDR3: TGTGCCAGCAGCCTTTGGGGGACATCCTCCTACGAGCAGTACTTC. This gives the protein CASSLWGTSSYEQYF.

The chain employs TRBV7-9 and TRBJ2-7; TRBD2 matches at 12 bases. Losses at the gene ends were 5 bases for V and 2 bases for J; bases not matched to a gene: 7. The length of the CDR3 is 16 residues. Germline assignment: CDR1 SEHNR and CDR2 FQNEAQ (reference sequence). CDR3 loop: CASSATSGGLPYEQYV. In DNA form, the CDR3 reads TGTGCCAGCAGCGCGACTAGCGGGGGCCTTCCCTACGAGCAGTACGTC.

The chain is built from TRBV6-5 and TRBJ1-5; D not resolved. The ends were cut back, 5 bases at V and 4 bases at J, with 15 bases in the middle. The germline gives CDR1 MNHEY, CDR2 SVGAGI. CDR3 length: 15 amino acids. CDR3: CASSLSGRSNQPQHF. The CDR3 DNA reads TGTGCCAGCAGTCTTTCGGGGAGGAGTAATCAGCCCCAGCATTTT.

The chain employs TRBV29-1 and TRBJ2-7, with 9 positions matching TRBD1. CDR1 and CDR2 from the germline V gene are SQVTM and ANQGSEA. Trimming at V came to 7 bases and at J to 6 bases, leaving 7 bases not matched to a gene. The CDR3 covers 12 residues. The CDR3 spells CSAWDRVGEQYF. The CDR3 DNA follows: TGCAGCGCCTGGGACAGGGTTGGCGAGCAGTACTTC.

The chain is built from TRBV11-2 and TRBJ2-1; 7 bases are a match to TRBD2. Germline CDR1 is SGHAT and CDR2 is FQNNGV. V gave up 1 base and J gave up 0 bases; unmatched junction bases: 0. This CDR3 spans 15 amino acids. The CDR3 DNA follows: TGTGCCAGCAGCTTAGGGACTAGCTCCTACAATGAGCAGTTCTTC. Amino acid sequence: CASSLGTSSYNEQFF.

The V gene is TRBV9, the J gene TRBJ2-7; 9 bases are a match to TRBD1. This CDR3 has 14 residues. Germline CDR1 reads SGDLS; CDR2 reads YYNGEE. V trimming: 4 bases; J trimming: 4 bases; junction bases outside the gene matches: 6. CDR3 region: CASSSGTGPYEQYF. The DNA of the CDR3 is TGTGCCAGCAGCTCCGGGACAGGGCCTTACGAGCAGTACTTC. Supplemented by reference TRBV9 and TRBJ2-7, the full variable domain reads DSGVTQTPKHLITATGQRVTLRCSPRSGDLSVYWYQQSLDQGLQFLIQYYNGEERAKGNILERFSAQQFPDLHSELNLSSLELGDSALYFCASSSGTGPYEQYFGPGTRLTVT.

The chain employs TRBV6-6 and TRBJ1-6; 8 nucleotides agree with TRBD1. From germline, CDR1 is MNHNY and CDR2 SVGAGI (reference sequence). The CDR3 sequence is 15 residues long. V trimming: 11 bases; J trimming: 8 bases; junction bases outside the gene matches: 14. CDR3 sequence (DNA): TGTGCCTCAGCAACTCGGGACAGGCCTTATTCACCCCTCCACTTT. Protein: CASATRDRPYSPLHF.

The chain combines TRBV5-1 with TRBJ2-1; the match to TRBD2 covers 12 bases. Germline values: CDR1 SGHRS, CDR2 YFSETQ. The CDR3 is made up of 16 amino acids. J gave up 3 bases and V 4 bases, and 5 bases lay outside the gene matches. CDR3 DNA: TGCGCCAGCAGCCCCCAGACTAGCGGGGGCTACAATGAGCAGTTCTTC. It specifies CASSPQTSGGYNEQFF.

The chain combines TRBV10-3 with TRBJ2-1, with D possibly being TRBD2 (5 bases). With 4 bases removed from V and 5 bases from J, the gap between germline ends came to 12 bases. CDR1 ENHRY and CDR2 SYGVKD come from the germline V gene. This CDR3 comprises 14 residues. This CDR3 is CAISAEGRHNEQFF. The CDR3 DNA sequence: TGTGCCATCAGTGCTGAGGGTCGCCACAATGAGCAGTTCTTC.

The chain links TRBV5-1 to TRBJ2-3; 8 bases match TRBD1. Looked up from germline, CDR1 is SGHRS and CDR2 is YFSETQ. J lost 3 bases, V lost 4 bases, and 10 bases had no gene match. The CDR3 is made up of 16 amino acids. DNA for the CDR3: TGCGCCAGCAGCCCCCTAGACAGGGGTGAAACAGATACGCAGTATTTT. It translates to CASSPLDRGETDTQYF.

The J gene is TRBJ2-3, the V gene TRBV27; 13 bases agree with TRBD2. V was clipped by 4 bases and J by 4 bases; unmatched bases: 2. The CDR3 sequence is 15 residues long. The germline V gene encodes CDR1 MNHEY and CDR2 SMNVEV (reference sequence). CDR3 sequence (DNA): TGTGCCAGCAGTTGGACTAGCGGGAGTCCAGATACGCAGTATTTT. It yields the protein CASSWTSGSPDTQYF.

The J gene is TRBJ2-1, the V gene TRBV10-2, with 8 bases aligning to TRBD2. The junction had 6 bases not matched to a gene; V was cut back by 2 bases and J by 9 bases. Germline loops: CDR1 WSHSY, CDR2 SAAADI. This CDR3 is 14 amino acids long. The CDR3 DNA sequence: TGCGCCAGCAGTGAGCAAGCGGGAGCGGGTGAGCAGTTCTTC. Translating gives CASSEQAGAGEQFF.